This T cell receptor (beta chain) was sequenced during a study of CD8+ T cells in alopecia areata. At the level of the study: The duration of tofacitinib was 6 to 18 months, with 6 months off drug afterward.

The V and J ends lost 3 bases and 5 bases, in that order; junction bases with no gene match: 5. The CDR3 has 15 residues. Germline V gene data show CDR1 as KGHSH and CDR2 as LQKENI. Turning to this clone: What it binds is unknown.

cDNA serving as the sequencing template came from extracted, reverse transcribed RNA. TCRdb keeps only in-frame clones here, not all; method: immunoSEQ multiplex PCR. Here the sample spans 150,000 to 200,000 clones, roughly 60% being singletons. Notes on the study in general: Baseline CD8+ expansion's link to response remains uncertain, as there was one nonresponder. Tofacitinib delivered significant drops in scalp clonality and in expanded CD8+ clones among the top 100. On tofacitinib, scalp and blood still held many of the expanded lesional clones.

The treatment is: oral pan-JAK inhibitor, 5-10 mg twice daily. This chain connects TRBV18 to TRBJ2-1, with 9 bases matching TRBD1. The TCR was taken from a human donor with alopecia areata. The material was CD4+ T cells sorted from blood, obtained at week 24, from a patient treated with tofacitinib. The CDR3 is CASSPGQGNNNEQFF. The CDR3 DNA follows: TGTGCCAGCTCACCGGGACAGGGTAATAACAATGAGCAGTTCTTC. Filled out from reference TRBV18 and TRBJ2-1, the complete variable domain reads NAGVMQNPRHLVRRRGQEARLRCSPMKGHSHVYWYRQLPEEGLKFMVYLQKENIIDESGMPKERFSAEFPKEGPSILRIQQVVRGDSAAYFCASSPGQGNNNEQFFGPGTRLTVL.